These 13 T cell receptor beta chains came from one sample sequenced in a study of blood T cells in healthy people across ages. Next came a second PCR, run for about 7 to 12 cycles, which used a sample-barcoded 5' primer along with a J-beta primer mix. TCRdb re-called the 5' RACE reads with MiXCR, one entry per CDR3 protein. The profile shows 800,000 or so distinct CDR3 sequences, around 25% of them singletons. This same sample was also taken into another study, of T cells of mothers and their children.

Input material: blood. These receptors all come from a boy aged 10-17 years in good health.

This clonotype was seen more than once but under ten times. The chain recombines TRBV9 with TRBJ1-2; the match to TRBD1 covers 8 bases. This CDR3 spans 16 amino acids. Germline V gene data show CDR1 as SGDLS and CDR2 as YYNGEE. J gave up 3 bases and V 2 bases, and 9 bases lay outside the gene matches. The DNA for the CDR3 is TGTGCCAGCAGCGTGGGACAAACAGGGGGATACTATGGCTACACCTTC. Translated, it gives CASSVGQTGGYYGYTF. The whole variable domain, filled in from reference TRBV9 and TRBJ1-2, reads DSGVTQTPKHLITATGQRVTLRCSPRSGDLSVYWYQQSLDQGLQFLIQYYNGEERAKGNILERFSAQQFPDLHSELNLSSLELGDSALYFCASSVGQTGGYYGYTFGSGTRLTVV.

For this clonotype: The junction differs from germline at one of its ends, possibly a read error. The genes are TRBV11-2 and TRBJ2-7, with D uncertain. Germline V lookup: CDR1 SGHAT, CDR2 FQNNGV. The CDR3 is made up of 14 amino acids. CDR3 region: CASSFFRLSYEQCF. The CDR3 DNA reads TGTGCCAGCAGCTTTTTCAGATTATCCTACGAGCAGTGCTTC.

The chain employs TRBV6-6 and TRBJ1-2; D remains unclear. Trimming removed 7 bases from V and 8 bases from J, with 20 bases in between. The CDR3 has 14 amino acids. In germline, CDR1 is MNHNY, CDR2 SVGAGI (reference sequence). The CDR3 DNA is TGTGCCAGCACCAAAGATGATTCACTCCCGGGCTACACCTTC. Translating gives CASTKDDSLPGYTF.

This chain joins TRBV9 and TRBJ1-4; 7 bases map to TRBD1. V lost 4 bases and J lost 6; bases outside the gene matches: 12. The CDR3 length is 16 residues. The germline V gene encodes CDR1 SGDLS and CDR2 YYNGEE. The DNA for the CDR3 is TGTGCCAGCAGCCCCACGGGACAGAGCCATCATGAAAAACTGTTTTTT. As protein: CASSPTGQSHHEKLFF.

V gene TRBV19 combines with J gene TRBJ2-1; D is possibly TRBD1 (7 bases). V gave up 3 bases and J gave up 2 bases, with 11 bases separating them. Germline CDR1 reads LNHDA; CDR2 reads SQIVND (reference sequence). The CDR3 runs 15 residues. As DNA, the CDR3 is TGTGCCAGTAGTATTCAGGGGGGCGCCTACAATGAGCAGTTCTTC. Amino acid sequence: CASSIQGGAYNEQFF.

The DNA for the CDR3 is TGCAGTGCTAGGGATACCTTCTATGGCTACACCTTC. Translating it yields CSARDTFYGYTF. J is TRBJ1-2 and V is TRBV20-1; D unresolved. The CDR3 runs 12 residues. Germline V gene lookup returns CDR1 DFQATT and CDR2 SNEGSKA (reference sequence). Trimming left V 3 bases short and J 4 bases short, with 9 bases between.

This clonotype was seen more than once but under ten times. The gene calls are TRBV12-3 or TRBV12-4 and TRBJ2-1, with D perhaps TRBD1 or TRBD2 (5 bases each). This CDR3 contains 17 residues. V was shortened by 7 bases and J by 0 bases, with 19 bases between the two germline ends. The DNA for the CDR3 is TGTGCCAGCACCCCGGGGCTAGCTGAAACCTCCTACAATGAGCAGTTCTTC. Its protein is CASTPGLAETSYNEQFF.

The chain uses TRBV5-1 and TRBJ1-4; D is undetermined. The V end lost 5 bases, the J end lost 2 bases, and 10 bases lay between the germline ends. CDR3 size: 14 residues. Germline V gives CDR1 SGHRS, CDR2 YFSETQ. The CDR3 nucleotides are TGCGCCAGCAGTCTGGGGTGGACTAATGAAAAACTGTTTTTT. Protein: CASSLGWTNEKLFF.

This clonotype was counted only a few times. The V call is TRBV28, the J call TRBJ2-7; D uncertain. The CDR3 sequence is 13 residues long. V was shortened by 5 bases and J by 2 bases, with 10 bases between the two germline ends. Germline V gene data show CDR1 as MDHEN and CDR2 as SYDVKM. DNA of the CDR3: TGTGCCAGCAGTATAGGGTCTCCCTACGAGCAGTACTTC. Protein: CASSIGSPYEQYF.

This clonotype was seen a handful of times. This sequence joins TRBV27 and TRBJ1-6; TRBD1 might be the D (6 bases). Trimming took 3 bases from V and 10 from J, leaving 16 bases between them. CDR3 size: 15 residues. Germline lookup yields CDR1 MNHEY and CDR2 SMNVEV (reference sequence). CDR3 loop: CASSFQGQVGSPLHF. As DNA, the CDR3 is TGTGCCAGCAGTTTCCAGGGGCAGGTGGGATCACCCCTCCACTTT.

This clonotype was recorded a few times. This rearrangement joins TRBV5-1 to TRBJ2-3, with D possibly being TRBD1 (6 bases). The CDR3 contains 14 residues. From germline, CDR1 is SGHRS and CDR2 YFSETQ. V was cut by 2 bases and J by 2 bases, with 9 bases left in between. The CDR3 sequence is CASSFQGNTDTQYF. CDR3 sequence (DNA): TGCGCCAGCAGCTTTCAGGGGAACACAGATACGCAGTATTTT.

A few counts support this clonotype. This rearrangement joins TRBV5-1 to TRBJ1-1; TRBD1 might be the D (5 bases). In germline, CDR1 is SGHRS, CDR2 YFSETQ. CDR3 size: 16 residues. Trimming stripped 4 bases from V and 0 bases from J, with 16 bases between. Here the CDR3 DNA reads TGCGCCAGCAGCCAAGATCTGGGGGTAATGAACACTGAAGCTTTCTTT. It codes for CASSQDLGVMNTEAFF.

This clonotype was observed a few times. The chain employs TRBV4-3 and TRBJ2-1; 12 positions match TRBD2. The CDR3 is 14 amino acids. Germline-derived CDR1 and CDR2 are LGHNA and YSLEER. V lost 0 bases and J lost 12; bases outside the gene matches: 3. In DNA form, the CDR3 reads TGCGCCAGCAGCCAAGAGACTAGCGGGAGTTTGCAGTTCTTC. It yields the protein CASSQETSGSLQFF.